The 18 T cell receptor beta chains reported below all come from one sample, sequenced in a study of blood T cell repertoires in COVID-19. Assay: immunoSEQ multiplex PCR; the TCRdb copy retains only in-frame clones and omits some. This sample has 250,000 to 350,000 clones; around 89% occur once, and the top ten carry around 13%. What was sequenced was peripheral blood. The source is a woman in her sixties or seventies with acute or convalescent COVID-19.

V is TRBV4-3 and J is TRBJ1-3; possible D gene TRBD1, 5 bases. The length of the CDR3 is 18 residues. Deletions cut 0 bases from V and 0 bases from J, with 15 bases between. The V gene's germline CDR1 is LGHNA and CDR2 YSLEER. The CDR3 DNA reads TGCGCCAGCAGCCAAGATTTACCGGACATCCTCTCTGGAAACACCATATATTTT. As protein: CASSQDLPDILSGNTIYF.

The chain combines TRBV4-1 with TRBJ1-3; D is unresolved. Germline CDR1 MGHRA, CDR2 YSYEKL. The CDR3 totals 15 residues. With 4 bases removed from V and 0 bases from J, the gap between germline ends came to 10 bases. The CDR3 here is CASSLTRVSGNTIYF. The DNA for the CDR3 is TGCGCCAGCAGCCTAACGAGAGTCTCTGGAAACACCATATATTTT.

The chain's CDR3 is CASSGNRGPDSPLHF. In DNA, the CDR3 is TGTGCCAGCAGCGGCAACAGGGGGCCCGATTCACCCCTCCACTTT. V gene TRBV7-9 combines with J gene TRBJ1-6; 9 nucleotides agree with TRBD1. Per germline, CDR1 SEHNR and CDR2 FQNEAQ (reference sequence). The CDR3 is 15 amino acids. V dropped 5 bases and J dropped 8; count of bases not matched to a gene: 7.

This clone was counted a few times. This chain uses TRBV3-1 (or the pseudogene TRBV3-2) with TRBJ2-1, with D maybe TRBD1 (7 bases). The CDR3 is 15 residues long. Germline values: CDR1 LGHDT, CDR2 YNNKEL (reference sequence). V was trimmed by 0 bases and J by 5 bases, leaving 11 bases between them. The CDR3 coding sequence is TGTGCCAGCAGCCAAGATTCAGGGGGGAACAATGAGCAGTTCTTC. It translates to CASSQDSGGNNEQFF.

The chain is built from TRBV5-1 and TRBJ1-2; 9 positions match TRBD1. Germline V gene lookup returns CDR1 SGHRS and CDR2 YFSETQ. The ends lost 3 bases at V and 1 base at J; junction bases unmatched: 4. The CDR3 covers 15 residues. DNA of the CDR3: TGCGCCAGCAGCTCTGGGACAGGGAATAACTATGGCTACACCTTC. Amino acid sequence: CASSSGTGNNYGYTF.

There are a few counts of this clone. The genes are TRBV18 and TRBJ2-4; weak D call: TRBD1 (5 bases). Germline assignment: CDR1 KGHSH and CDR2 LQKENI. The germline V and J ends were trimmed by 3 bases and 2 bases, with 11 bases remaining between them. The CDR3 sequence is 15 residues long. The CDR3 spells CASSPRTSSKNIQYF. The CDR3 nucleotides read TGTGCCAGCTCACCGAGGACATCTTCCAAAAACATTCAGTACTTC.

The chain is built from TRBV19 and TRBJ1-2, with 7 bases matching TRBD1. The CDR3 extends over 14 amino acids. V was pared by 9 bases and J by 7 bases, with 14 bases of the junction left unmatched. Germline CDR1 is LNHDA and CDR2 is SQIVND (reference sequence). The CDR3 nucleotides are TGTGCCAGCCGGACAGGTTTTTTGTTTGGTGGCTACACCTTC. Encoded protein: CASRTGFLFGGYTF. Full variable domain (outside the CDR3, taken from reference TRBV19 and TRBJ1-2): DGGITQSPKYLFRKEGQNVTLSCEQNLNHDAMYWYRQDPGQGLRLIYYSQIVNDFQKGDIAEGYSVSREKKESFPLTVTSAQKNPTAFYLCASRTGFLFGGYTFGSGTRLTVV.

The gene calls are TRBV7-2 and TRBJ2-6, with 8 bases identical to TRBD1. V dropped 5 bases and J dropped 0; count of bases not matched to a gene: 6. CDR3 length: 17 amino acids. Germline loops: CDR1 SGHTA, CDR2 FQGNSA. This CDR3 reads CASSQQGVVSGANVLTF. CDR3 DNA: TGTGCCAGCAGCCAACAGGGGGTGGTCTCTGGGGCCAACGTCCTGACTTTC.

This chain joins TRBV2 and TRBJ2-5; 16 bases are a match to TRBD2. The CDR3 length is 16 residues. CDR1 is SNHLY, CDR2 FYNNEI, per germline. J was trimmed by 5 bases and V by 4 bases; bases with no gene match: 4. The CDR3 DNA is TGTGCCAGCAGTGCGGGGACTAGCGGGGGGGTGGAGACCCAGTACTTC. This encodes CASSAGTSGGVETQYF.

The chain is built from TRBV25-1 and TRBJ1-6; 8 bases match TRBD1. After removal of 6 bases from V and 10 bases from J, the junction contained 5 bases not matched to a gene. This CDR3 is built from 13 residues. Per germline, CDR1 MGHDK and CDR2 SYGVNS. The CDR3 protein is CASRDRGNSPLHF. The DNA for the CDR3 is TGTGCCAGCAGAGACAGGGGTAACTCACCCCTCCACTTT.

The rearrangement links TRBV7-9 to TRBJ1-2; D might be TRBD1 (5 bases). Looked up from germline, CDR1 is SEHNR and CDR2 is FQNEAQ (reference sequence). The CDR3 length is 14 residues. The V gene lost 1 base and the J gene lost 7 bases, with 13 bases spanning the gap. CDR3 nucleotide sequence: TGTGCCAGCAGCTTAGTTCCGGGCGACAGTGGCTACACCTTC. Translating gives CASSLVPGDSGYTF.

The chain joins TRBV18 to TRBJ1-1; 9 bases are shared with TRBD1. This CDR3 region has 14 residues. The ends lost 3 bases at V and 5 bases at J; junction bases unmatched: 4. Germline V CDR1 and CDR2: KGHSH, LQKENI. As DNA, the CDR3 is TGTGCCAGCTCACCGGACAGGGGAGGAACTGAAGCTTTCTTT. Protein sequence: CASSPDRGGTEAFF.

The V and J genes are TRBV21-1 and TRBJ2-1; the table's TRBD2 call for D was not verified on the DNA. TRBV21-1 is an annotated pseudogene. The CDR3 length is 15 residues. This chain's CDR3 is CASSKRSGSLDEQFF. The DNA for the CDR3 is TGTGCCAGCAGCAAAAGAAGCGGAAGCCTCGATGAGCAGTTCTTC.

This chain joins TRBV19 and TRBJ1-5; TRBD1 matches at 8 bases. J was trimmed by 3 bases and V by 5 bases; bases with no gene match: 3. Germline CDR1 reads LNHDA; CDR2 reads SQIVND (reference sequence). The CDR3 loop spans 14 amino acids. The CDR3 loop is CASSRQGINQPQHF. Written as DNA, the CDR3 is TGTGCCAGTAGTCGACAGGGGATCAATCAGCCCCAGCATTTT. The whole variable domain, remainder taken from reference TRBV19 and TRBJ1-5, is DGGITQSPKYLFRKEGQNVTLSCEQNLNHDAMYWYRQDPGQGLRLIYYSQIVNDFQKGDIAEGYSVSREKKESFPLTVTSAQKNPTAFYLCASSRQGINQPQHFGDGTRLSIL.

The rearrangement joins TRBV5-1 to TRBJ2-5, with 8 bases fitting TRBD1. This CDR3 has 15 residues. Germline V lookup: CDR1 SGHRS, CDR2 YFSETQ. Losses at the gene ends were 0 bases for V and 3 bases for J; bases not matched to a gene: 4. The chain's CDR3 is CASSLAHRGEETQYF. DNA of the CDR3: TGCGCCAGCAGCTTGGCGCACAGGGGGGAAGAGACCCAGTACTTC.

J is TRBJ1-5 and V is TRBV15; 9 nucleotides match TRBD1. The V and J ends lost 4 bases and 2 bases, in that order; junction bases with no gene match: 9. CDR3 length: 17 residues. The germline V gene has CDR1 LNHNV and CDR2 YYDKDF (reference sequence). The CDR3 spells CATSIGTGTFGNQPQHF. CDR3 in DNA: TGTGCCACCAGCATCGGGACAGGGACTTTTGGCAATCAGCCCCAGCATTTT.

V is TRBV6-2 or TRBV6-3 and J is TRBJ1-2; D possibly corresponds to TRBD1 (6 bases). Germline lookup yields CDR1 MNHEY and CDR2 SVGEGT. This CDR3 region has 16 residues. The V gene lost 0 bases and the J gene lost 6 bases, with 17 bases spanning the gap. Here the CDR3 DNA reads TGTGCCAGCAGTTACTCCTTTAGTCGTCCAGGGGATGGCTACACCTTC. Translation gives CASSYSFSRPGDGYTF.

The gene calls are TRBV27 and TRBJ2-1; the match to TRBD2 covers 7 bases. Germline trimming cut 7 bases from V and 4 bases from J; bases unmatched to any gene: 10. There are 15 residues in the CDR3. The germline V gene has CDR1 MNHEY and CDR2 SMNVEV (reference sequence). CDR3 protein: CASTPTGAGYNEQFF. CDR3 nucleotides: TGTGCCAGCACCCCCACTGGAGCGGGGTACAATGAGCAGTTCTTC.